The 6 T cell receptor beta chains listed next were all sequenced from one sample in a study of T-cell reconstitution after alpha-beta-depleted transplantation in children. Preparing the TCRbeta library involved the use of unique molecular identifiers. TCRdb independently ran MiXCR on the PCR reads; one entry per CDR3 protein. The table lists 450,000 to 600,000 distinct CDR3 sequences, 10% to 15% of them singletons. The sample consisted of PBMCs, mostly from graft donor cells, taken 360 days after TCRalphabeta/CD19-depleted stem cell transplant. The receptors stem from a male patient younger than 18 who had a stem cell transplant for acute myeloid leukemia, so the T cells may come from the graft donor.

This clonotype showed up just a few times. This chain connects TRBV7-3 to TRBJ2-5; D is possibly TRBD2 (6 bases). V dropped 4 bases and J dropped 4 bases, with 13 bases sitting between them. The CDR3 is 14 residues long. Germline lookup yields CDR1 SGHTA and CDR2 FQGTGA. CDR3: CASSSSGLLETQYF. The CDR3, as DNA: TGTGCCAGCAGCTCCTCAGGACTACTAGAGACCCAGTACTTC.

The chain is built from TRBV20-1 and TRBJ2-1, with D unresolved. This CDR3 comprises 10 residues. Germline assignment: CDR1 DFQATT and CDR2 SNEGSKA (reference sequence). The chain's CDR3 is CSHLDAEQFF. The CDR3, as DNA: TGCAGCCATTTGGACGCTGAGCAGTTCTTC.

The chain employs TRBV7-9 and TRBJ2-5; D is ambiguous. The CDR3 runs 12 residues. Deletions cut 5 bases from V and 5 bases from J, with 9 bases between. Germline CDR1 SEHNR, CDR2 FQNEAQ (reference sequence). CDR3 residues: CASSPNWETQYF. CDR3 nucleotides: TGTGCCAGCAGCCCGAATTGGGAGACCCAGTACTTC. The full variable domain, in which reference TRBV7-9 and TRBJ2-5 provide the parts outside the CDR3, is DTGVSQNPRHKITKRGQNVTFRCDPISEHNRLYWYRQTLGQGPEFLTYFQNEAQLEKSRLLSDRFSAERPKGSFSTLEIQRTEQGDSAMYLCASSPNWETQYFGPGTRLLVL.

The genes are TRBV20-1 and TRBJ2-7, with 10 bases that match TRBD1. Germline CDR1 reads DFQATT; CDR2 reads SNEGSKA (reference sequence). The V and J ends lost 3 bases and 3 bases, in that order; junction bases with no gene match: 8. The length of the CDR3 is 15 residues. The CDR3 is CSASGRQGAVYEQYF. DNA for the CDR3: TGCAGTGCTAGCGGAAGACAGGGGGCGGTCTACGAGCAGTACTTC.

The sample holds many counts of this clonotype. The rearrangement links TRBV6-1 to TRBJ2-3; a weak D match, TRBD2 (5 bases). The CDR3 is 15 amino acids. V was shortened by 7 bases and J by 0 bases, with 14 bases between the two germline ends. CDR1 is MNHNS and CDR2 is SASEGT in the germline V gene. The CDR3 bases are TGTGCCAGCACCCCTGCGGGTCCTAGCACAGATACGCAGTATTTT. This gives the protein CASTPAGPSTDTQYF.

This chain links TRBV19 with TRBJ2-2, with D perhaps TRBD1 (6 bases). The CDR3 loop spans 15 amino acids. Trimming pared 4 bases from V and 7 bases from J, leaving 16 bases between. Germline CDR1 and CDR2: LNHDA and SQIVND (reference sequence). The CDR3 region has the DNA TGTGCCAGTAGTACTCCGGGACAAAGTTTCGGGGAGCTGTTTTTT. Its translation: CASSTPGQSFGELFF. Using reference TRBV19 and TRBJ2-2 for the parts outside the CDR3, the full variable domain is DGGITQSPKYLFRKEGQNVTLSCEQNLNHDAMYWYRQDPGQGLRLIYYSQIVNDFQKGDIAEGYSVSREKKESFPLTVTSAQKNPTAFYLCASSTPGQSFGELFFGEGSRLTVL.